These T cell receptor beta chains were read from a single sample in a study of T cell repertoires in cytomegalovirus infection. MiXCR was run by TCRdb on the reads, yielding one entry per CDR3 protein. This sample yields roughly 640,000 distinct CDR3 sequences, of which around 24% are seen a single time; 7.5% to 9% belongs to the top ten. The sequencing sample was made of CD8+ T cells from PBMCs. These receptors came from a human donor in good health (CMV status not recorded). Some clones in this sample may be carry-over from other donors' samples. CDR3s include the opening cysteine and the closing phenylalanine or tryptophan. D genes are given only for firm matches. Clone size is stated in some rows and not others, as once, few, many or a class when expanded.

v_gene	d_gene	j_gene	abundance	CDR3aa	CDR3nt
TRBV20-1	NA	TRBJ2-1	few	CSARDTWGSSYNEQFF	TGCAGTGCTAGAGACACCTGGGGGAGCTCCTACAATGAGCAGTTCTTC
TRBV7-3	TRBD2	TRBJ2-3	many	CASSASGGSRDTQYF	TGTGCCAGCTCCGCCAGCGGGGGATCCCGGGATACGCAGTATTTT
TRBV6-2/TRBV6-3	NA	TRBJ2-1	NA	CASYSRTGGPNEQFF	TGTGCCAGCTATTCTCGAACGGGGGGCCCCAATGAGCAGTTCTTC
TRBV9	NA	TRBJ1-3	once	CASSVLGLFSGNTIYF	TGTGCCAGCAGCGTTCTTGGTTTATTCTCTGGAAACACCATATATTTT
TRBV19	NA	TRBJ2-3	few	CASSIGQPVDTQYF	TGTGCCAGTAGTATAGGACAGCCCGTGGATACGCAGTATTTT
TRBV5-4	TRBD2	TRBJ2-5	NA	CASSLASLAGDPTETQYF	TGTGCCAGCAGCTTGGCCTCTCTAGCGGGGGACCCCACGGAGACCCAGTACTTC
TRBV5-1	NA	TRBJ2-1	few	CASSFSEGFFKNEQFF	TGCGCCAGCAGCTTCTCGGAAGGTTTCTTTAAGAATGAGCAGTTCTTC
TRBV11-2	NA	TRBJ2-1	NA	CASSLVATRQYNEQFF	TGTGCCAGCAGCTTAGTAGCGACCCGACAGTACAATGAGCAGTTCTTC
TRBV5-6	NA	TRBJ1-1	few	CASSHPLNTEAFF	TGTGCCAGCAGCCACCCCTTGAACACTGAAGCTTTCTTT
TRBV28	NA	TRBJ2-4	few	CASRRGGILAKNIQYF	TGTGCCAGCAGAAGGGGGGGCATTTTAGCCAAAAACATTCAGTACTTC
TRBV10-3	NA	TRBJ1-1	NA	CAIILTRGMSTEAFF	TGTGCCATCATACTCACCAGGGGAATGAGCACTGAAGCTTTCTTT
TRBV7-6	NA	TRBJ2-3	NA	CVSSRGGFTDTQYF	TGTGTCAGCAGCAGGGGGGGATTCACAGATACGCAGTATTTT
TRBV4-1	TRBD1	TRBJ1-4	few	CASSHWTGGGEKLFF	TGCGCCAGCAGCCATTGGACAGGGGGTGGCGAAAAACTGTTTTTT
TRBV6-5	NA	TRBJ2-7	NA	CASSRGYYEQYF	TGTGCCAGCAGTAGGGGCTACTACGAGCAGTACTTC